Detailed here is one T cell receptor beta chain. The record originates from a study of blood T cell repertoires in COVID-19. At the level of the study: From the United States, Italy and Spain came samples of acute and convalescent COVID-19. Sample material is recorded as cDNA or gDNA derived from T cells, B-cell-depleted T cells, or PBMCs.

As handled by the study authors: Quantification of nucleated cells was approximated via reference gene primer amplification. The repertoire was sequenced with immunoSEQ multiplex PCR; TCRdb's copy has only in-frame clones and lacks some. D and trimming come from the DNA, and the V and J calls and clone size come from that table. The data hold 40,000 to 60,000 clones, with about 85% observed a single time. CDR3 length: 16 residues. The J segment lost 2 bases and the V segment lost 7 bases, leaving 11 bases of the junction unmatched. Germline V CDR1 and CDR2: LNHDA, SQIVND (reference sequence). The sample taken for sequencing was peripheral blood. The chain carries TRBV19 and TRBJ2-3; 8 bases are shared with TRBD1. The origin of this receptor is a woman aged 55-75 years with acute or convalescent COVID-19. The CDR3 here is CASTKPGTGNTDTQYF. The CDR3 region has the DNA TGTGCCAGTACCAAACCCGGGACAGGTAACACAGATACGCAGTATTTT. Based on the CDR3 plus reference TRBV19 and TRBJ2-3, the full variable domain is DGGITQSPKYLFRKEGQNVTLSCEQNLNHDAMYWYRQDPGQGLRLIYYSQIVNDFQKGDIAEGYSVSREKKESFPLTVTSAQKNPTAFYLCASTKPGTGNTDTQYFGPGTRLTVL.